Shown below are 8 T cell receptor beta chains from a single sample sequenced in a study of control samples from healthy donors and cancer patients. Measured with immunoSEQ multiplex PCR; TCRdb has only the in-frame clones, and not every one. The table records fewer than 500,000 clones, 80% to 95% of them present only once. The specimen sequenced was PBMCs. The receptors were gathered from a man aged 35 to 55 with head and neck cancer.

The chain couples TRBV6-5 to TRBJ1-6; 7 positions match TRBD1. J gave up 15 bases and V 6 bases, and 14 bases lay outside the gene matches. Germline V gene sequence: CDR1 MNHEY, CDR2 SVGAGI. The CDR3 is 14 residues long. CDR3 sequence: CASSFDREVFDLHF. CDR3 coding DNA: TGTGCCAGCAGCTTTGACAGGGAGGTTTTTGACCTCCACTTT.

The CDR3 coding sequence is TGTGCCAGTAGTAAGGCAGGGGGCGGGATGAACACTGAAGCTTTCTTT. Translation gives CASSKAGGGMNTEAFF. This sequence joins TRBV19 and TRBJ1-1, with 8 bases aligning to TRBD1. J was trimmed by 0 bases and V by 4 bases; bases with no gene match: 7. Germline CDR1 LNHDA, CDR2 SQIVND (reference sequence). The CDR3 is 16 residues long.

The rearrangement joins TRBV6-1 to TRBJ2-3; D may be TRBD2 (6 bases). From germline, CDR1 is MNHNS and CDR2 SASEGT. The germline V and J ends were trimmed by 0 bases and 4 bases, with 17 bases remaining between them. This CDR3 is built from 17 residues. The DNA of the CDR3 is TGTGCCAGCAGTGAAGCGCTGGGGGGTGGTGGGTCAGATACGCAGTATTTT. This encodes CASSEALGGGGSDTQYF.

The chain joins TRBV6-5 to TRBJ2-5; D ambiguous. Germline assignment: CDR1 MNHEY and CDR2 SVGAGI. With 5 bases removed from V and 0 bases from J, the gap between germline ends came to 10 bases. The CDR3 runs to 14 residues. CDR3 nucleotides: TGTGCCAGCAGTCCGCGGCAGGACCAAGAGACCCAGTACTTC. As protein: CASSPRQDQETQYF.

V and J are TRBV7-8 and TRBJ1-2; no clear D. V was pared by 1 base and J by 2 bases, with 8 bases between. CDR1 and CDR2 (germline): SGHVS, FQNEAQ. This CDR3 is built from 14 residues. CDR3 DNA sequence: TGTGCCAGCAGCTTAGATGGGGAAAACTATGGCTACACCTTC. This encodes CASSLDGENYGYTF.

The DNA of the CDR3 is TGTGCCAGCAGCCCTCCCCGGGACAGGGGGCAGGCGCGGCCCCAGCATTTT. This sequence encodes CASSPPRDRGQARPQHF. The chain employs TRBV7-3 and TRBJ1-5, with 12 bases matching TRBD1. Looked up from germline, CDR1 is SGHTA and CDR2 is FQGTGA. CDR3 size: 17 residues. J gave up 9 bases and V 5 bases, and 14 bases lay outside the gene matches.

To note about this clone: This specimen includes other DNA sequences encoding the same CDR3. This rearrangement joins TRBV30 to TRBJ1-6; 10 bases map to TRBD1. Trimming took 3 bases from V and 6 from J; bases not matched to a gene: 2. CDR3 length equals 14 residues. Germline CDR1 and CDR2: GTSNPN and SVGIG (reference sequence). CDR3 sequence reads: CAWRRDRGNSPLHF. In nucleotides, the CDR3 is TGTGCCTGGAGGAGGGACAGGGGTAATTCACCCCTCCACTTT.

This clone has a single count. The rearrangement uses TRBV29-1 and TRBJ1-1; 8 positions agree with TRBD1. After removal of 7 bases from V and 6 bases from J, the junction contained 13 bases not matched to a gene. CDR3 length equals 14 residues. Germline assignment: CDR1 SQVTM and CDR2 ANQGSEA. Here the CDR3 reads CSALTGEFIAEAFF. The DNA of the CDR3 is TGCAGCGCCCTGACAGGGGAGTTTATCGCTGAAGCTTTCTTT.